The next 12 T cell receptor beta chains were all read from a single sample in a study of beta chain features in type 1 diabetes (dated 2018 in TCRdb). The method was the immunoSEQ multiplex PCR assay. The High Capacity cDNA Reverse Transcription Kit was used to reverse transcribe all of the isolated RNA, meaning that expressed TCRB transcripts were what got sequenced. Drawn from immuneACCESS, this table holds only the in-frame rearrangements with V and J called that TCRdb kept. Clones are partly lost; checked studies trace under half to an unresolved V gene and leave the rest unexplained. The sample contains about 370,000 clones, about 16% of them found a single time. About 0.02% of the sample is held by the ten biggest clonotypes. Sequencing input: naive CD4+ T cells from blood. The cell subset or site tag for this specimen amounts to: true naive CD4+ T cells. The receptors shown here come from a woman between 18 and 29 years old in good health.

This clone was seen a handful of times. This chain connects TRBV7-2 to TRBJ1-2; D is undetermined. Germline assignment: CDR1 SGHTA and CDR2 FQGNSA. The CDR3 spans 12 residues. Between the trimmed V and J ends, which lost 3 bases and 0 bases, there was a span of 2 bases. The CDR3 here is CASSFSNYGYTF. Written as DNA, the CDR3 is TGTGCCAGCAGCTTCTCTAACTATGGCTACACCTTC.

This clone was recorded a few times. This chain uses TRBV9 with TRBJ1-1, with TRBD1 matching 12 bases. This CDR3 has 18 residues. CDR1 is SGDLS and CDR2 is YYNGEE in the germline V gene. V dropped 3 bases and J dropped 0; count of bases not matched to a gene: 9. CDR3 residues: CASSGRDRGPTMNTEAFF. The DNA for the CDR3 is TGTGCCAGCAGCGGCCGGGACAGGGGGCCCACCATGAACACTGAAGCTTTCTTT.

The V and J genes are TRBV7-9 and TRBJ1-4; no definite D call. V was clipped by 7 bases and J by 13 bases, with 13 bases between them. Germline CDR1 is SEHNR and CDR2 is FQNEAQ (reference sequence). The CDR3 totals 11 residues. The DNA for the CDR3 is TGTGCCAGCAACAGTGAAGGTAGACTGTTTTTT. Amino acids: CASNSEGRLFF.

In its sample, this clone was seen a few times. This chain uses TRBV2 with TRBJ2-7; the D is unclear. V lost 4 bases to trimming and J lost 4 bases, with 8 bases between them. Germline V gene sequence: CDR1 SNHLY, CDR2 FYNNEI. The CDR3 runs 12 residues. The CDR3 is CASSAQAYEQYF. The CDR3 coding sequence is TGTGCCAGCAGTGCCCAAGCTTACGAGCAGTACTTC.

This clone turned up a few times. V and J are TRBV18 and TRBJ1-2; TRBD1 agrees at 7 bases. Per germline, CDR1 KGHSH and CDR2 LQKENI. CDR3 length: 16 amino acids. V shed 1 base and J 4 bases; nucleotides not matched to a gene: 9. CDR3 sequence reads: CASSPLRTGETYGYTF. The CDR3 DNA reads as TGTGCCAGCTCACCACTGAGGACAGGTGAGACCTATGGCTACACCTTC.

V usage is TRBV6-6 and J usage is TRBJ2-5; D is perhaps TRBD2 (6 bases). The CDR3 sequence is 14 residues long. CDR1 and CDR2 (germline): MNHNY, SVGAGI (reference sequence). V was shortened by 6 bases and J by 5 bases, with 16 bases between the two germline ends. The CDR3 DNA is TGTGCCAGCAGATTAACGAGCGGGTGGGAGACCCAGTACTTC. Its translation is CASRLTSGWETQYF.

This clone was detected a few times. The chain has TRBV29-1 and TRBJ2-7; perhaps TRBD1 as D (5 bases). Trimming cost V 7 bases and J 3 bases, with 16 bases left between them. The CDR3 is 13 amino acids. From germline, CDR1 is SQVTM and CDR2 ANQGSEA. This CDR3 is CSAGNRQGYEQYF. The CDR3 DNA reads as TGCAGCGCCGGTAACAGGCAGGGCTACGAGCAGTACTTC.

The rearrangement uses TRBV2 and TRBJ2-3; D perhaps matches TRBD1 (6 bases). Germline V gene data show CDR1 as SNHLY and CDR2 as FYNNEI. V was cut by 4 bases and J by 2 bases, with 7 bases left in between. The length of the CDR3 is 13 residues. CDR3 in amino acids: CASSGTDTDTQYF. The CDR3 DNA reads TGTGCCAGCAGTGGGACAGACACAGATACGCAGTATTTT.

This chain uses TRBV9 with TRBJ2-1; a possible D gene is TRBD2 (5 bases). CDR3 length equals 14 residues. V was clipped by 3 bases and J by 6 bases, with 13 bases between them. Germline V CDR1 and CDR2: SGDLS, YYNGEE. CDR3 DNA: TGTGCCAGCAGCGCCTATCTAGCAGCCAATGAGCAGTTCTTC. It encodes CASSAYLAANEQFF. Full variable domain (rest looked up from reference TRBV9 and TRBJ2-1): DSGVTQTPKHLITATGQRVTLRCSPRSGDLSVYWYQQSLDQGLQFLIQYYNGEERAKGNILERFSAQQFPDLHSELNLSSLELGDSALYFCASSAYLAANEQFFGPGTRLTVL.

The chain has TRBV5-1 and TRBJ2-3, with TRBD2 matching over 9 bases. CDR1 SGHRS and CDR2 YFSETQ come from the germline V gene. The junction had 5 bases not matched to a gene; V was cut back by 0 bases and J by 3 bases. This CDR3 is built from 16 residues. The CDR3 DNA follows: TGCGCCAGCAGCTTGGGAACGGGACTAGCAACAGATACGCAGTATTTT. Its protein is CASSLGTGLATDTQYF.

V usage is TRBV29-1 and J usage is TRBJ2-7, with D possibly matching TRBD1 (6 bases). CDR1 and CDR2 (germline): SQVTM, ANQGSEA. The CDR3 runs 14 residues. V lost 4 bases to trimming and J lost 2 bases, with 15 bases between them. The CDR3: CSVVLPRGPYEQYF. For the CDR3, the DNA is TGCAGCGTTGTCCTTCCCAGGGGTCCCTACGAGCAGTACTTC.

This clone was counted between two and nine times. Here the CDR3 DNA reads TGTGCCAGCCATCGTTCGTCTAGCACCTACAATGAGCAGTTCTTC. Translation gives CASHRSSSTYNEQFF. The chain employs TRBV27 and TRBJ2-1, with D perhaps matching TRBD2 (5 bases). Trimming cost V 8 bases and J 2 bases, with 16 bases left between them. The CDR3 is 15 residues long. Looked up from germline, CDR1 is MNHEY and CDR2 is SMNVEV (reference sequence).